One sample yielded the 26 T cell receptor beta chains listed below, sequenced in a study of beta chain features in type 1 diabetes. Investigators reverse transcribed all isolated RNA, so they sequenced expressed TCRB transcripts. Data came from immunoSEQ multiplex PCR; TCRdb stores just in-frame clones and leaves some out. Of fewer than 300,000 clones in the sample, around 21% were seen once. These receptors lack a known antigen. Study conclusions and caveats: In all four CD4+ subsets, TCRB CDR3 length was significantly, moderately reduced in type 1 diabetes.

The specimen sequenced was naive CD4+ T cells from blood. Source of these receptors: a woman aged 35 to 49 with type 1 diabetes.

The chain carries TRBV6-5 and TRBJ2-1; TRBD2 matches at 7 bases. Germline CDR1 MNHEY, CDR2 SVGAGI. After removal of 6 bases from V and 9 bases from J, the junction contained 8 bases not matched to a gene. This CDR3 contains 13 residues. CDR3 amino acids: CASSSPSGIEQFF. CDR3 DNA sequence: TGTGCCAGCAGCTCTCCCAGCGGGATTGAGCAGTTCTTC.

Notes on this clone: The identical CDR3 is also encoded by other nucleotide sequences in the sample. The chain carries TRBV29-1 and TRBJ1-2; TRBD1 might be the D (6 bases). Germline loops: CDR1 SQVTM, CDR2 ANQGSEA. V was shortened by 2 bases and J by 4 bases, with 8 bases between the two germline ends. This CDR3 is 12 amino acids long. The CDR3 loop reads CSVESDSYGYTF. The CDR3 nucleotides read TGCAGCGTTGAATCGGACAGCTATGGCTACACCTTC.

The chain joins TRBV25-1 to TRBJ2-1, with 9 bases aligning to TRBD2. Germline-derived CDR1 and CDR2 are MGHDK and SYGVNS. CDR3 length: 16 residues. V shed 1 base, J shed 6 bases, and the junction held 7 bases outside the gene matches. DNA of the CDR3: TGTGCCAGCAGTGAATGGGGACGTAGCGGGGGCAATGAGCAGTTCTTC. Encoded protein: CASSEWGRSGGNEQFF.

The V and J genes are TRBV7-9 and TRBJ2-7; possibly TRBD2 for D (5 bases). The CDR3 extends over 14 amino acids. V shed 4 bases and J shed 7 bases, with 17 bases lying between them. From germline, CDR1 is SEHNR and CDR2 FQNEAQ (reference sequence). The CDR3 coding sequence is TGTGCCAGCAGCTCCGGGGTAGTAGAACGGGAGCAGTACTTC. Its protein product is CASSSGVVEREQYF.

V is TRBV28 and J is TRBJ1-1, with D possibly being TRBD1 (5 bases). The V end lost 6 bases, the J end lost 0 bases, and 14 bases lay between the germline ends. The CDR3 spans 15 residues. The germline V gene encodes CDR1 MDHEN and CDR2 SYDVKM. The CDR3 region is CASSTHGGLNTEAFF. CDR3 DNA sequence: TGTGCCAGCAGCACTCATGGGGGGTTGAACACTGAAGCTTTCTTT. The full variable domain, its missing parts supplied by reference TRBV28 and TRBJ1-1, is DVKVTQSSRYLVKRTGEKVFLECVQDMDHENMFWYRQDPGLGLRLIYFSYDVKMKEKGDIPEGYSVSREKKERFSLILESASTNQTSMYLCASSTHGGLNTEAFFGQGTRLTVV.

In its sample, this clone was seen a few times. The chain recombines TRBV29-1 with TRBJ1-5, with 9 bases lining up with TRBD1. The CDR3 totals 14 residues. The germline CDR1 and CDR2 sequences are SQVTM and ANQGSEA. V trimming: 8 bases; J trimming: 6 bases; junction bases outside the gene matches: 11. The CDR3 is CSFIRDRESQPQHF. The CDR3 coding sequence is TGCAGCTTCATCCGGGACAGGGAGTCTCAGCCCCAGCATTTT.

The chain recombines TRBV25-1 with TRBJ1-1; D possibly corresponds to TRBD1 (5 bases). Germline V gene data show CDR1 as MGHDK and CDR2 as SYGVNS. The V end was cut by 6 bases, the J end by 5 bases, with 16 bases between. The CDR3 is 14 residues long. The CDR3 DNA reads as TGTGCCAGCAGCCCTCCAGGGTCCCGGACTGAAGCTTTCTTT. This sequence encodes CASSPPGSRTEAFF.

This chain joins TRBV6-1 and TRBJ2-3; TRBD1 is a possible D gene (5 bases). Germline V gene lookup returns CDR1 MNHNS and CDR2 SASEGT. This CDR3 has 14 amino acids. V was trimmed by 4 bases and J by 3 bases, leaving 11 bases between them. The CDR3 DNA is TGTGCCAGCAGTGGGCGGCAGGGAACAGATACGCAGTATTTT. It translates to CASSGRQGTDTQYF.

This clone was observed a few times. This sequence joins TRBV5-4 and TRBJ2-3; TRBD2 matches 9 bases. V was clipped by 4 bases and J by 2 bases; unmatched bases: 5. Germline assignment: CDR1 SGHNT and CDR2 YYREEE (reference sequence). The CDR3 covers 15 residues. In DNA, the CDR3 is TGTGCCAGCAGCACGACTAGCGGAAACACAGATACGCAGTATTTT. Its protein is CASSTTSGNTDTQYF.

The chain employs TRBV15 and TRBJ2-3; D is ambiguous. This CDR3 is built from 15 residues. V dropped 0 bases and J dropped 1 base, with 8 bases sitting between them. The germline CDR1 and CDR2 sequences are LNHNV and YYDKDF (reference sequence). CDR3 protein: CATSRDRLGTDTQYF. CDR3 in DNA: TGTGCCACCAGCAGAGATCGGTTGGGCACAGATACGCAGTATTTT.

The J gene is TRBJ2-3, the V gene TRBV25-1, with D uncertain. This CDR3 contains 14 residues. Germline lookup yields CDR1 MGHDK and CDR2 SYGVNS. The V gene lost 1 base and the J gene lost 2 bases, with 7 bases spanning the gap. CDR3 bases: TGTGCCAGCAGTGAATCCCACTTCACAGATACGCAGTATTTT. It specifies CASSESHFTDTQYF.

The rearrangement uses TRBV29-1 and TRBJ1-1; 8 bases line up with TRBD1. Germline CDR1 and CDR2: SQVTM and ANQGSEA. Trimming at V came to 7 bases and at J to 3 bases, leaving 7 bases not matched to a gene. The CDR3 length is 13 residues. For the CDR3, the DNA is TGCAGCGGGACAGGGCTGGGGGACACTGAAGCTTTCTTT. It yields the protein CSGTGLGDTEAFF.

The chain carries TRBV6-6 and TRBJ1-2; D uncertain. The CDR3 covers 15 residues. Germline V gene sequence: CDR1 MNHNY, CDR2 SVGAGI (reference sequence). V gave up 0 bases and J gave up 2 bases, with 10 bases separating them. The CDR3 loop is CASSYSPGGNYGYTF. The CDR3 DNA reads TGTGCCAGCAGTTACTCCCCGGGAGGGAACTATGGCTACACCTTC.

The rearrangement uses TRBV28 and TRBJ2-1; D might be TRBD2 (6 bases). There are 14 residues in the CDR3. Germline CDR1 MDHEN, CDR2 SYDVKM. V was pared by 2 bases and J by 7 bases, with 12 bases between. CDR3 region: CASSLPSRGNEQFF. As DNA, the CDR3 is TGTGCCAGCAGTTTACCTAGTCGGGGGAATGAGCAGTTCTTC.

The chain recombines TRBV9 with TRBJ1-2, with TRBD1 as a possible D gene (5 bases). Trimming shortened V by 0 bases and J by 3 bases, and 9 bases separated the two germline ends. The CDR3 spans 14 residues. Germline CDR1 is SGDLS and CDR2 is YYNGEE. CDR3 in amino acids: CASSVGGYDYGYTF. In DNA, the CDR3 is TGTGCCAGCAGCGTAGGGGGCTACGACTATGGCTACACCTTC.

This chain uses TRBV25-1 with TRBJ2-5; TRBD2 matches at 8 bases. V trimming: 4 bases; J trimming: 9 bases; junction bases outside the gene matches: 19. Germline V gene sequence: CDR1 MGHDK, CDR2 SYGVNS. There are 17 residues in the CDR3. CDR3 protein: CASSGVKAAGDHRAQYF. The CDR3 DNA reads TGTGCCAGCAGTGGCGTGAAGGCAGCGGGGGACCACAGGGCCCAGTACTTC.

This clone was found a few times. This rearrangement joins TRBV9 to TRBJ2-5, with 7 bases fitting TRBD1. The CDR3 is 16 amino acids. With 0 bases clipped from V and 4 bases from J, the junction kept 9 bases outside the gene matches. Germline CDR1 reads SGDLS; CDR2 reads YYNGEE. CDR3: CASSVVGTAWGETQYF. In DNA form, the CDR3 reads TGTGCCAGCAGCGTAGTCGGGACAGCGTGGGGAGAGACCCAGTACTTC. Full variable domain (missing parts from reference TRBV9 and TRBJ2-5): DSGVTQTPKHLITATGQRVTLRCSPRSGDLSVYWYQQSLDQGLQFLIQYYNGEERAKGNILERFSAQQFPDLHSELNLSSLELGDSALYFCASSVVGTAWGETQYFGPGTRLLVL.

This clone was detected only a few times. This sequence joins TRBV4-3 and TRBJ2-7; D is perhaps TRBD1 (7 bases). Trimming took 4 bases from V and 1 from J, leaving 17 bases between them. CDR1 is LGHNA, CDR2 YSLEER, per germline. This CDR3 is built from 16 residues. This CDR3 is CASSPILQGGSYEQYF. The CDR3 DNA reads TGCGCCAGCAGCCCAATCCTCCAGGGGGGTTCCTACGAGCAGTACTTC.

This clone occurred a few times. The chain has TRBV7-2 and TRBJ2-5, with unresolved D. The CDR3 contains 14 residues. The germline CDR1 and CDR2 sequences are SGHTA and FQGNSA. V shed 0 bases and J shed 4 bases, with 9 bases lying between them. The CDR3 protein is CASSLATNSETQYF. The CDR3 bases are TGTGCCAGCAGCTTAGCGACAAATTCAGAGACCCAGTACTTC. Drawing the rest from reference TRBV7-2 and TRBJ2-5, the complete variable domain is GAGVSQSPSNKVTEKGKDVELRCDPISGHTALYWYRQSLGQGLEFLIYFQGNSAPDKSGLPSDRFSAERTGGSVSTLTIQRTQQEDSAVYLCASSLATNSETQYFGPGTRLLVL.

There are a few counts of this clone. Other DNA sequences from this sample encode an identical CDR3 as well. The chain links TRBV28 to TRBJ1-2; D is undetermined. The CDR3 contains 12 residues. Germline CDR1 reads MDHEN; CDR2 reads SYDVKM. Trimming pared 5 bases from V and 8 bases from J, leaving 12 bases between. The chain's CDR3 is CASSLPGGGYTF. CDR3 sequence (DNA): TGTGCCAGCAGTCTTCCCGGAGGGGGCTACACCTTC.

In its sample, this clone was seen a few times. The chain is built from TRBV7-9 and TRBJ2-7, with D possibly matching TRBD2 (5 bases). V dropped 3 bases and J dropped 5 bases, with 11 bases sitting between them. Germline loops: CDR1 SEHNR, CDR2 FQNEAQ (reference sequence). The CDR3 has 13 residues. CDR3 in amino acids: CASSFEGGDEQYF. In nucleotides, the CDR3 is TGTGCCAGCAGCTTTGAGGGTGGGGACGAGCAGTACTTC.

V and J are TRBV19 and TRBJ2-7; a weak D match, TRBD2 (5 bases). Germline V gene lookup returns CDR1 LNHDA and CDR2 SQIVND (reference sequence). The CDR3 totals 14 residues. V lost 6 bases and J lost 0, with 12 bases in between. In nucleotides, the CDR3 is TGTGCCAGTAGGGAGCATGGGAGCTCCTACGAGCAGTACTTC. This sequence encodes CASREHGSSYEQYF.

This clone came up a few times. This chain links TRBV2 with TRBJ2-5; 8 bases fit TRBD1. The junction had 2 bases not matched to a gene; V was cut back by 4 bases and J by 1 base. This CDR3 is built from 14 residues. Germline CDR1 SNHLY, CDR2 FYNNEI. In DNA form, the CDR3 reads TGTGCCAGCAGTGGGGACAGGACCCAAGAGACCCAGTACTTC. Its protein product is CASSGDRTQETQYF. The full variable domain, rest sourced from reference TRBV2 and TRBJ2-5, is EPEVTQTPSHQVTQMGQEVILRCVPISNHLYFYWYRQILGQKVEFLVSFYNNEISEKSEIFDDQFSVERPDGSNFTLKIRSTKLEDSAMYFCASSGDRTQETQYFGPGTRLLVL.

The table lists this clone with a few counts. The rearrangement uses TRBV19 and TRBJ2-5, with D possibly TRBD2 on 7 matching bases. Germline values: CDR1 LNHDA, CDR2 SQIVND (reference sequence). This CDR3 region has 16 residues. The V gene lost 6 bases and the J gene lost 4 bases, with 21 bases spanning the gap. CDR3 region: CASSSRTAGGRETQYF. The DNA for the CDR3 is TGTGCCAGTAGCAGCCGGACGGCCGGGGGGCGAGAGACCCAGTACTTC.

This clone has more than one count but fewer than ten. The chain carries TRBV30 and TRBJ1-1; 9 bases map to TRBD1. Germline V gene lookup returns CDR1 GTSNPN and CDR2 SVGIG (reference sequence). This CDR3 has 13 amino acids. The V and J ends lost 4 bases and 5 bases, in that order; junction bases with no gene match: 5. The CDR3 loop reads CAWKGQGGTEAFF. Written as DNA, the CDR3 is TGTGCCTGGAAGGGACAGGGAGGAACTGAAGCTTTCTTT.

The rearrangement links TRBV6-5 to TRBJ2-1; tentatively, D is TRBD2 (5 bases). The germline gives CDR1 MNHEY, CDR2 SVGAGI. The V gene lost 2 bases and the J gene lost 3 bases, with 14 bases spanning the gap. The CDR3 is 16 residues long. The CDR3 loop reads CASSYHAGGFYNEQFF. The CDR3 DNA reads TGTGCCAGCAGTTACCACGCAGGCGGGTTCTACAATGAGCAGTTCTTC.